Below, one T cell receptor (beta chain) is given with its context. The data originate from a study of Tregs in tolerant kidney transplant recipients. Produced via immunoSEQ multiplex PCR; TCRdb's table is partial and in-frame only. Of about 240,000 clones in the sample, approximately 83% were seen once. V shed 8 bases and J 5 bases; nucleotides not matched to a gene: 14. The CDR3 contains 16 residues. Germline loops: CDR1 MNHEY, CDR2 SMNVEV (reference sequence). Input material: CD4+ T cells from blood. The clonotype was recovered from a human donor in good health. The V call is TRBV27, the J call TRBJ1-2; 10 nucleotides align to TRBD1. Here the CDR3 DNA reads TGTGCCAGCGGCTACTTATCCGGGACAGGGGTTTATGGCTACACCTTC. Translated, it gives CASGYLSGTGVYGYTF.